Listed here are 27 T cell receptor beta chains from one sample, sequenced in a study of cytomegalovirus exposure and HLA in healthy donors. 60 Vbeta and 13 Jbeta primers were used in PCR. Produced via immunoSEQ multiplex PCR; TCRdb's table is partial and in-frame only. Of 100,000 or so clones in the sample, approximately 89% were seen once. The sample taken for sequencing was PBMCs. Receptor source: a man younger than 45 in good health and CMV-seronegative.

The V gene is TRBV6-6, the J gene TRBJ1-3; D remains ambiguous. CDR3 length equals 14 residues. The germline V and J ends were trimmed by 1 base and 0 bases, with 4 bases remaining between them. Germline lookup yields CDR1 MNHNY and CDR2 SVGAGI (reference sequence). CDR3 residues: CASSYWSSGNTIYF. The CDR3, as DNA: TGTGCCAGCAGTTACTGGAGCTCTGGAAACACCATATATTTT.

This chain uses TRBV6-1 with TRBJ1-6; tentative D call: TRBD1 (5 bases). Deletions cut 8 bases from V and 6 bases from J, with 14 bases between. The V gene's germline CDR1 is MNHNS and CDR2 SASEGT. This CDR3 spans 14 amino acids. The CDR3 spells CASLGDLGNSPLHF. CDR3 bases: TGTGCCAGCCTGGGGGACTTGGGTAATTCACCCCTCCACTTT.

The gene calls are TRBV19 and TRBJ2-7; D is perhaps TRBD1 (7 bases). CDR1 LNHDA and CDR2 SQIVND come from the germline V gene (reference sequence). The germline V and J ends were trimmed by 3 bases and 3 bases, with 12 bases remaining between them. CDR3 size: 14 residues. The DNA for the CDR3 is TGTGCCAGTAGTATCGGAGGGGGCGACTACGAGCAGTACTTC. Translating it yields CASSIGGGDYEQYF.

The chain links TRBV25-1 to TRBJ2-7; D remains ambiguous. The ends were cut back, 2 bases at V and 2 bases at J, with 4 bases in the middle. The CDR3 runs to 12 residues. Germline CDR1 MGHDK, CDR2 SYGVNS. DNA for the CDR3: TGTGCCAGCAGTGAAGGGCCCTACGAGCAGTACTTC. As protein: CASSEGPYEQYF.

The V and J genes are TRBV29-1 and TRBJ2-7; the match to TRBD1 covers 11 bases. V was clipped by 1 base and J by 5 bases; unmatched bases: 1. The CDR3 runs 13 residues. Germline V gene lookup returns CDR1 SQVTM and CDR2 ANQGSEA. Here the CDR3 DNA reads TGCAGCGTTGAAGGGACAGGGGGCGACGAGCAGTACTTC. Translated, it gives CSVEGTGGDEQYF.

The CDR3 reads CASSLVRGEYLYEQYF. The CDR3 DNA is TGTGCCAGCAGCTTGGTCAGGGGTGAGTACCTCTACGAGCAGTACTTC. The rearrangement uses TRBV7-6 and TRBJ2-7; D is perhaps TRBD1 (6 bases). V lost 3 bases, J lost 3 bases, and 18 bases lay in between. The germline V gene encodes CDR1 SGHVS and CDR2 FNYEAQ. The CDR3 is made up of 16 amino acids.

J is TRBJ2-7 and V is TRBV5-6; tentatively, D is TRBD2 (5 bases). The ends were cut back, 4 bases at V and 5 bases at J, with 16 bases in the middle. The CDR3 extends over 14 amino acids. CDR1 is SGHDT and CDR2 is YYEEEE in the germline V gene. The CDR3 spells CASSQITGKHEQYF. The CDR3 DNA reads TGTGCCAGCAGCCAGATCACCGGGAAGCACGAGCAGTACTTC.

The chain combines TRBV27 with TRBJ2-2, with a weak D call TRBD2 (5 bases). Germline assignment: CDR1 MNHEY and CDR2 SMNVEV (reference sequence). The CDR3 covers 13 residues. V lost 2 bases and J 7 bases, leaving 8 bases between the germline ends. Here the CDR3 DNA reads TGTGCCAGCAGTTTAATAGAGGGCGGGGAGCTGTTTTTT. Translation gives CASSLIEGGELFF.

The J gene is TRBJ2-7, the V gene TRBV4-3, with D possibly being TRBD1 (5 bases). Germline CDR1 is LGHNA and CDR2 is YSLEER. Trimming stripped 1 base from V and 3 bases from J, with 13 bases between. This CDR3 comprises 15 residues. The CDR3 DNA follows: TGCGCCAGCAGCCAAGGGGTGACAGCGCACTACGAGCAGTACTTC. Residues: CASSQGVTAHYEQYF.

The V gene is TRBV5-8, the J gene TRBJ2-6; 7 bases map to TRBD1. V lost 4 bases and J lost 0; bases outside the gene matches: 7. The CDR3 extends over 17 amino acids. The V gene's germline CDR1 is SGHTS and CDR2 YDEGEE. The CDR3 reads CASSRGQPLSGANVLTF. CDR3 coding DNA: TGTGCCAGCAGCCGGGGACAGCCACTCTCTGGGGCCAACGTCCTGACTTTC.

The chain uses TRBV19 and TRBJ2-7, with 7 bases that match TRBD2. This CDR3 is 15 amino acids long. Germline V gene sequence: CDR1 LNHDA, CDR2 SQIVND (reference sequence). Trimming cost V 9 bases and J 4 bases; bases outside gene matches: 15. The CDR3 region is CASRGVGEAVYEQYF. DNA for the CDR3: TGTGCCAGCCGGGGGGTAGGGGAGGCCGTATACGAGCAGTACTTC.

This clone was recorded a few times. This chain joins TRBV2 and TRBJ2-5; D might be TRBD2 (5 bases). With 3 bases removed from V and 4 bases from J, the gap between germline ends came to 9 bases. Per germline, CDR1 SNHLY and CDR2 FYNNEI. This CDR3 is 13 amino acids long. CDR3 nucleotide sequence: TGTGCCAGCAGTGATAGACTAAGAGAGACCCAGTACTTC. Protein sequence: CASSDRLRETQYF.

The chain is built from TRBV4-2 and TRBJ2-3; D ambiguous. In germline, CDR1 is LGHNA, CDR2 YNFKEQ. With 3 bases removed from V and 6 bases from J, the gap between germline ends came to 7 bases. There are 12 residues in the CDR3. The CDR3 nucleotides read TGTGCCAGCAGCCATATCGCGGATACGCAGTATTTT. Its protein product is CASSHIADTQYF.

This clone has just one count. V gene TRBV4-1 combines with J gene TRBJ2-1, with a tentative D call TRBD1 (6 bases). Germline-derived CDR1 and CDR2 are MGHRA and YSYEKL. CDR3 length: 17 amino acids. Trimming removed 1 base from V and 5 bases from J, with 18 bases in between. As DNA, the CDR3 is TGCGCCAGCAGCCAAGGCTCCCAGGGGCCCCCTCACAATGAGCAGTTCTTC. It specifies CASSQGSQGPPHNEQFF.

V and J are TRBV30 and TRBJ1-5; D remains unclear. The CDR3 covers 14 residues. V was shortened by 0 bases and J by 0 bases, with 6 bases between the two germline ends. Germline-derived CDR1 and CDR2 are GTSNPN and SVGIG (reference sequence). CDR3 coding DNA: TGTGCCTGGAGTGTGGGCAGTAGCAATCAGCCCCAGCATTTT. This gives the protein CAWSVGSSNQPQHF.

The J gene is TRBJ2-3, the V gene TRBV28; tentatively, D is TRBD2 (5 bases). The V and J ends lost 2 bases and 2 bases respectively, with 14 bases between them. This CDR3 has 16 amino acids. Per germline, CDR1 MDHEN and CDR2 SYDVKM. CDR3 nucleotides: TGTGCCAGCAGTTTAAACTCTGGACTTCTCACAGATACGCAGTATTTT. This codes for CASSLNSGLLTDTQYF.

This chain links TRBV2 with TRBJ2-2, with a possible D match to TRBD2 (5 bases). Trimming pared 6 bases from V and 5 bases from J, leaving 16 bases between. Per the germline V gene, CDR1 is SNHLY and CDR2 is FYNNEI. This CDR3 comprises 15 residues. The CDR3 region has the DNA TGTGCCAGCAGCACTAGTAACCTAAGGACCGGGGAGCTGTTTTTT. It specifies CASSTSNLRTGELFF.

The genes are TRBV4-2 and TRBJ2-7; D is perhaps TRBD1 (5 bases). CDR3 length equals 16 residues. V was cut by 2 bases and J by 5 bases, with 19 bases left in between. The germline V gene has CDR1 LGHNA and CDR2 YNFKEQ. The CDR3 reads CASSQLLRPRGNEQYF. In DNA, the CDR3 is TGTGCCAGCAGCCAACTTCTAAGACCTAGGGGTAACGAGCAGTACTTC.

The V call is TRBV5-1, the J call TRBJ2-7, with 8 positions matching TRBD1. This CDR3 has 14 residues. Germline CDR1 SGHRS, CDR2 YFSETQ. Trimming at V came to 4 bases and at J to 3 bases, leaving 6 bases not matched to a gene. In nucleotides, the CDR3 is TGCGCCAGCAGCCCAGGACAGGGAAACTACGAGCAGTACTTC. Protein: CASSPGQGNYEQYF.

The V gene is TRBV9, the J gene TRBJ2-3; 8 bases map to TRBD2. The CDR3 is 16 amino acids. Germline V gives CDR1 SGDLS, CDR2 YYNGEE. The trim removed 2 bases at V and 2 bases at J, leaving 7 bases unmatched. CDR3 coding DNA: TGTGCCAGCAGCGTCGGGACTAGAGACTTCACAGATACGCAGTATTTT. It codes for CASSVGTRDFTDTQYF. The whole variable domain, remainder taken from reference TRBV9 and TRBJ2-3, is DSGVTQTPKHLITATGQRVTLRCSPRSGDLSVYWYQQSLDQGLQFLIQYYNGEERAKGNILERFSAQQFPDLHSELNLSSLELGDSALYFCASSVGTRDFTDTQYFGPGTRLTVL.

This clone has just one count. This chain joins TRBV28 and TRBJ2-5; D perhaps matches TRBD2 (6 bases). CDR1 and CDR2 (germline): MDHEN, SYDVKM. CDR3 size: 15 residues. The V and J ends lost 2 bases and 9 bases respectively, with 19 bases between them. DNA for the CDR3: TGTGCCAGCAGTTTACTGACCGAGAGGAGGGTGGCCCAGTACTTC. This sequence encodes CASSLLTERRVAQYF. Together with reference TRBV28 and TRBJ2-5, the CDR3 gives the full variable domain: DVKVTQSSRYLVKRTGEKVFLECVQDMDHENMFWYRQDPGLGLRLIYFSYDVKMKEKGDIPEGYSVSREKKERFSLILESASTNQTSMYLCASSLLTERRVAQYFGPGTRLLVL.

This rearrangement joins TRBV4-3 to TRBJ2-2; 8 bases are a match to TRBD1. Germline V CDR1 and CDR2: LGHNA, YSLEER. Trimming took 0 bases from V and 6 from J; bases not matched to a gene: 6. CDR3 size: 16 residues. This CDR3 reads CASSQDSGGAAGELFF. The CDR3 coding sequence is TGCGCCAGCAGCCAAGATTCAGGGGGCGCCGCCGGGGAGCTGTTTTTT.

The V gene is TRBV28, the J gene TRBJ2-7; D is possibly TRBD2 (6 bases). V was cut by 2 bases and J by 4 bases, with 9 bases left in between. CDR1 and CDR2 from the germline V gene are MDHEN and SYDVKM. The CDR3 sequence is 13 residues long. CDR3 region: CASSLLGTYEQYF. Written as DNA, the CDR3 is TGTGCCAGCAGTTTACTTGGGACTTACGAGCAGTACTTC.

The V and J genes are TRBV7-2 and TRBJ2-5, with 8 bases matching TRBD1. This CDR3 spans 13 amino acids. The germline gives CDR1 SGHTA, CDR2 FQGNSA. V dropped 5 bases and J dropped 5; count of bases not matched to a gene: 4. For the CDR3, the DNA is TGTGCCAGCAGCACCCGACAGGGGGAGACCCAGTACTTC. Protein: CASSTRQGETQYF.

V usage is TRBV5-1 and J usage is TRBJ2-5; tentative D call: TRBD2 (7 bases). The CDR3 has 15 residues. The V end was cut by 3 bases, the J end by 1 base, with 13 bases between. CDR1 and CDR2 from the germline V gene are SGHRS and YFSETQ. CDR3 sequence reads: CASSSRGGIQETQYF. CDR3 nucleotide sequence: TGCGCCAGCAGCTCCAGGGGAGGGATCCAAGAGACCCAGTACTTC.

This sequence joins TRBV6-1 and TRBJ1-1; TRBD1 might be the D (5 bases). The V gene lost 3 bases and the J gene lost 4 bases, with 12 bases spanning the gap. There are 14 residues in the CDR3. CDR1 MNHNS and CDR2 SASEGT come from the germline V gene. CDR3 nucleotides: TGTGCCAGCAGTGACAGGGAAGCCCGCACTGAAGCTTTCTTT. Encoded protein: CASSDREARTEAFF.

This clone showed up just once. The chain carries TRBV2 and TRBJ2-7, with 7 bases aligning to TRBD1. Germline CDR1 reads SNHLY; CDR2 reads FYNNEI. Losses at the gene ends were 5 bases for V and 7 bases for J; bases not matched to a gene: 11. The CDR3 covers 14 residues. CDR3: CASSQQTGLGEQYF. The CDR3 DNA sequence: TGTGCCAGCAGTCAACAGACAGGGCTAGGGGAGCAGTACTTC.